Each of the 26 T cell receptor beta chains below was sequenced from the same sample in a study of blood T cell repertoires in COVID-19. Profiling relied on immunoSEQ multiplex PCR, and the TCRdb table lists in-frame clones only, not all of them. Altogether a few hundred thousand clones are present, 87% being singletons, with the ten largest covering approximately 2.2%. The sample comprised peripheral blood. Every receptor here comes from a man aged 18 to 35 with active or convalescent COVID-19.

The V gene is TRBV7-9, the J gene TRBJ2-7; TRBD1 matches at 7 bases. CDR3 length: 15 amino acids. Germline CDR1 is SEHNR and CDR2 is FQNEAQ (reference sequence). After removal of 5 bases from V and 2 bases from J, the junction contained 9 bases not matched to a gene. The CDR3 sequence is CASSVGDSVAYEQYF. In nucleotides, the CDR3 is TGTGCCAGCAGCGTAGGGGACAGTGTTGCCTACGAGCAGTACTTC.

This clone was seen just once. Other nucleotide sequences in the sample specify the same CDR3. V gene TRBV11-2 combines with J gene TRBJ1-1, with a weak D call TRBD1 (6 bases). This CDR3 comprises 14 residues. The germline CDR1 and CDR2 sequences are SGHAT and FQNNGV. With 3 bases removed from V and 1 base from J, the gap between germline ends came to 9 bases. The CDR3 DNA reads TGTGCCAGCAGCTTGAGAGGGGGGAACACTGAAGCTTTCTTT. Protein: CASSLRGGNTEAFF.

This chain links TRBV6-5 with TRBJ1-3; D possibly corresponds to TRBD1 (5 bases). Per germline, CDR1 MNHEY and CDR2 SVGAGI. V was pared by 0 bases and J by 0 bases, with 9 bases between. The CDR3 is 16 residues long. The CDR3 region has the DNA TGTGCCAGCAGTTACTCTCGGCAGGGCTCTGGAAACACCATATATTTT. This encodes CASSYSRQGSGNTIYF.

The V gene is TRBV28, the J gene TRBJ1-1; no reliable D call. The length of the CDR3 is 12 residues. Germline CDR1 is MDHEN and CDR2 is SYDVKM. V was shortened by 2 bases and J by 5 bases, with 6 bases between the two germline ends. CDR3 in amino acids: CASSLIFTEAFF. DNA of the CDR3: TGTGCCAGCAGTTTAATATTTACTGAAGCTTTCTTT. The entire variable domain, with the rest obtained from reference TRBV28 and TRBJ1-1, is as follows: DVKVTQSSRYLVKRTGEKVFLECVQDMDHENMFWYRQDPGLGLRLIYFSYDVKMKEKGDIPEGYSVSREKKERFSLILESASTNQTSMYLCASSLIFTEAFFGQGTRLTVV.

The chain employs TRBV5-1 and TRBJ1-6; D is unresolved. The CDR3 contains 13 residues. Germline CDR1 SGHRS, CDR2 YFSETQ. Trimming shortened V by 3 bases and J by 9 bases, and 10 bases separated the two germline ends. CDR3 in DNA: TGCGCCAGCAGCTACTTGGGGAGTTCACCCCTCCACTTT. Encoded protein: CASSYLGSSPLHF.

CDR3 sequence: CASSPHRKGETQYF. The CDR3 DNA follows: TGTGCCAGCAGTCCCCACAGGAAGGGCGAGACCCAGTACTTC. The chain has TRBV6-5 and TRBJ2-5; D possibly corresponds to TRBD1 (5 bases). Trimming cost V 5 bases and J 5 bases, with 15 bases left between them. The V gene's germline CDR1 is MNHEY and CDR2 SVGAGI. The CDR3 is 14 amino acids.

The chain combines TRBV6-6 with TRBJ2-7; perhaps TRBD1 as D (5 bases). This CDR3 comprises 14 residues. Trimming cost V 6 bases and J 0 bases, with 12 bases left between them. Germline V lookup: CDR1 MNHNY, CDR2 SVGAGI (reference sequence). CDR3 region: CASRLQGSSYEQYF. DNA of the CDR3: TGTGCCAGCAGACTCCAGGGAAGCTCCTACGAGCAGTACTTC.

J is TRBJ2-7 and V is TRBV5-1; D might be TRBD1 (6 bases). V was trimmed by 4 bases and J by 0 bases, leaving 8 bases between them. Germline V CDR1 and CDR2: SGHRS, YFSETQ. The CDR3 has 13 amino acids. CDR3 in amino acids: CASSRTDSYEQYF. CDR3 DNA: TGCGCCAGCAGCAGGACAGACTCCTACGAGCAGTACTTC.

The CDR3 DNA reads TGTGCCAGCAGTGTGAGCGAGGGCGGGGAGCTGTTTTTT. Amino acid sequence: CASSVSEGGELFF. The chain carries TRBV25-1 and TRBJ2-2; a weak D match, TRBD2 (5 bases). This CDR3 is 13 amino acids long. The V gene's germline CDR1 is MGHDK and CDR2 SYGVNS. The ends were cut back, 4 bases at V and 7 bases at J, with 10 bases in the middle.

The chain joins TRBV2 to TRBJ2-1, with 14 bases identical to TRBD2. The CDR3 is 19 residues long. After removal of 3 bases from V and 4 bases from J, the junction contained 11 bases not matched to a gene. Germline V gives CDR1 SNHLY, CDR2 FYNNEI. CDR3: CASSEPGTSGGHLYNEQFF. The CDR3 DNA sequence: TGTGCCAGCAGTGAGCCCGGGACTAGCGGGGGACACCTATACAATGAGCAGTTCTTC.

The chain links TRBV5-5 to TRBJ2-7, with D maybe TRBD1 (6 bases). Germline assignment: CDR1 SGHKS and CDR2 YYEKEE (reference sequence). The CDR3 runs to 14 residues. The ends were cut back, 2 bases at V and 0 bases at J, with 9 bases in the middle. As DNA, the CDR3 is TGTGCCAGCAGCTTTCAGGGGAGCTCCTACGAGCAGTACTTC. Translating it yields CASSFQGSSYEQYF.

The rearrangement uses TRBV29-1 and TRBJ1-2; the D is unclear. CDR1 and CDR2 (germline): SQVTM, ANQGSEA. V lost 7 bases to trimming and J lost 7 bases, with 22 bases between them. This CDR3 contains 14 residues. The CDR3 nucleotides are TGCAGCGCACCCACGGGAAAAGCCTTGGGTGGCTACACCTTC. Amino acids: CSAPTGKALGGYTF.

The chain links TRBV21-1 to TRBJ2-3; TRBD2, the table's D call, lacks a check against the DNA. TRBV21-1 is recorded as a pseudogene. This CDR3 contains 18 residues. As DNA, the CDR3 is TGTGCCAGCAGCAATAGGTACTCTAGCGGGAGCCGGGAAGATACGCAGTATTTT. Protein sequence: CASSNRYSSGSREDTQYF.

This chain joins TRBV28 and TRBJ1-2; TRBD1 agrees at 7 bases. The trim removed 6 bases at V and 4 bases at J, leaving 11 bases unmatched. This CDR3 is built from 15 residues. Germline V gives CDR1 MDHEN, CDR2 SYDVKM. For the CDR3, the DNA is TGTGCCAGCAGCCAAGACAGGGTAGTCATCTATGGCTACACCTTC. Its translation is CASSQDRVVIYGYTF.

This clone was recorded once. The rearrangement links TRBV29-1 to TRBJ2-3; 8 nucleotides line up with TRBD2. Looked up from germline, CDR1 is SQVTM and CDR2 is ANQGSEA. The CDR3 runs 16 residues. V lost 2 bases, J lost 0 bases, and 7 bases stayed unmatched. CDR3 loop: CSVERGAGDSTDTQYF. CDR3 DNA sequence: TGCAGCGTTGAAAGGGGAGCGGGAGATAGCACAGATACGCAGTATTTT.

This sequence joins TRBV7-8 and TRBJ2-7; tentative D call: TRBD1 (6 bases). V shed 5 bases and J shed 2 bases, with 10 bases lying between them. Germline CDR1 reads SGHVS; CDR2 reads FQNEAQ. The CDR3 is made up of 13 amino acids. The CDR3 spells CASSTRQAYEQYF. CDR3 DNA: TGTGCCAGCAGCACCAGACAGGCCTACGAGCAGTACTTC.

The V gene is TRBV5-4, the J gene TRBJ2-1, with D maybe TRBD2 (6 bases). Trimming removed 3 bases from V and 7 bases from J, with 17 bases in between. This CDR3 contains 15 residues. The germline gives CDR1 SGHNT, CDR2 YYREEE (reference sequence). CDR3 sequence reads: CASSSPSDPGNEQFF. In DNA, the CDR3 is TGTGCCAGCAGCTCCCCTAGCGACCCGGGGAATGAGCAGTTCTTC.

This clone was detected once. The V and J genes are TRBV4-1 and TRBJ1-4; TRBD1 aligns across 7 bases. Trimming took 2 bases from V and 3 from J; bases not matched to a gene: 9. Germline lookup yields CDR1 MGHRA and CDR2 YSYEKL. The CDR3 totals 17 residues. The CDR3 protein is CASSQTPQGPANEKLFF. The CDR3 nucleotides are TGCGCCAGCAGCCAAACACCACAGGGGCCAGCTAATGAAAAACTGTTTTTT.

The chain has TRBV5-1 and TRBJ2-7; TRBD1 might be the D (6 bases). Germline V lookup: CDR1 SGHRS, CDR2 YFSETQ. This CDR3 comprises 12 residues. Between the trimmed V and J ends, which lost 5 bases and 2 bases, there was a span of 8 bases. CDR3 loop: CASRQGTYEQYF. CDR3 DNA sequence: TGCGCCAGCAGACAGGGTACCTACGAGCAGTACTTC.

Concerning this clone: The same CDR3 also results from other DNA sequences found in this sample. The gene calls are TRBV7-9 and TRBJ2-1, with D perhaps matching TRBD2 (6 bases). The CDR3 has 14 residues. From germline, CDR1 is SEHNR and CDR2 FQNEAQ (reference sequence). V was pared by 0 bases and J by 5 bases, with 8 bases between. The DNA for the CDR3 is TGTGCCAGCAGCTTAGCCGGGGGAGACAATGAGCAGTTCTTC. Translation gives CASSLAGGDNEQFF.

This chain links TRBV27 with TRBJ2-3, with TRBD2 matching 13 bases. The CDR3 runs to 16 residues. Per the germline V gene, CDR1 is MNHEY and CDR2 is SMNVEV (reference sequence). V dropped 5 bases and J dropped 5; count of bases not matched to a gene: 7. CDR3 in amino acids: CASSPLAGGPLDTQYF. DNA for the CDR3: TGTGCCAGCAGTCCACTAGCGGGGGGGCCGTTAGATACGCAGTATTTT.

In regard to this clone: This sample also contains other DNA sequences that code for the same CDR3. V usage is TRBV5-1 and J usage is TRBJ1-1; the D is unclear. CDR1 is SGHRS and CDR2 is YFSETQ in the germline V gene. The CDR3 length is 13 residues. The CDR3 loop is CASRVGMNTEAFF. CDR3 DNA: TGCGCTTCGAGGGTAGGGATGAACACTGAAGCTTTCTTT.

The V call is TRBV6-2 or TRBV6-3, the J call TRBJ2-1; 9 positions match TRBD2. Trimming removed 2 bases from V and 7 bases from J; junction bases left unmatched: 9. Looked up from germline, CDR1 is MNHEY and CDR2 is SVGEGT. This CDR3 is 16 amino acids long. DNA of the CDR3: TGTGCCAGCAGTTACGAGGGTAGCGGGGGAATGAATGAGCAGTTCTTC. This encodes CASSYEGSGGMNEQFF.

The genes are TRBV7-2 and TRBJ2-7; D is unclear. This CDR3 has 13 residues. Trimming took off 3 bases at V and 1 base at J, with 7 bases between the two ends. Germline assignment: CDR1 SGHTA and CDR2 FQGNSA. This chain's CDR3 is CASSFGRSYEQYF. The CDR3 DNA reads TGTGCCAGCAGCTTTGGCAGGTCCTACGAGCAGTACTTC.

The gene calls are TRBV5-1 and TRBJ1-1; TRBD1 might be the D (6 bases). Germline-derived CDR1 and CDR2 are SGHRS and YFSETQ. V lost 4 bases, J lost 3 bases, and 10 bases lay in between. This CDR3 is built from 13 residues. The CDR3 sequence is CASSKDSYTEAFF. The CDR3 DNA reads TGCGCCAGCAGCAAGGACAGCTACACTGAAGCTTTCTTT.

This clone turned up a few times. V is TRBV29-1 and J is TRBJ2-1, with 8 bases aligning to TRBD2. This CDR3 spans 12 amino acids. Germline CDR1 is SQVTM and CDR2 is ANQGSEA. The junction had 4 bases not matched to a gene; V was cut back by 5 bases and J by 7 bases. The CDR3 coding sequence is TGCAGCGTTCCCGGGAGGGAGAATGAGCAGTTCTTC. Amino acid sequence: CSVPGRENEQFF.